Included here is one T cell receptor beta chain sequence, with context. This specimen comes from a study of blood T cell repertoires in COVID-19. The wider study: There were acute and convalescent COVID-19 samples, and they came from the United States, Italy and Spain. The analysed material was cDNA or gDNA that came from T cells, B-cell-depleted T cells, or PBMCs.

The authors' processing: Counts of nucleated cells, estimated from reference gene primer amplification, were obtained. Profiling relied on immunoSEQ multiplex PCR, and the TCRdb table lists in-frame clones only, not all of them. V and J calls and clone size are copied from that table; D and trimming were computed from the DNA. The sample holds some 150,000 clones, more than 75% seen once. V lost 3 bases, J lost 0 bases, and 7 bases lay in between. CDR3 length: 14 residues. Germline values: CDR1 MRHNA, CDR2 SNTAGT. This chain connects TRBV6-4 to TRBJ2-3; D ambiguous. This clonotype originated in an older man with acute or convalescent COVID-19. The specimen sequenced was peripheral blood. The CDR3 sequence: CASSESASTDTQYF. As DNA, the CDR3 is TGTGCCAGCAGTGAATCCGCGAGCACAGATACGCAGTATTTT.